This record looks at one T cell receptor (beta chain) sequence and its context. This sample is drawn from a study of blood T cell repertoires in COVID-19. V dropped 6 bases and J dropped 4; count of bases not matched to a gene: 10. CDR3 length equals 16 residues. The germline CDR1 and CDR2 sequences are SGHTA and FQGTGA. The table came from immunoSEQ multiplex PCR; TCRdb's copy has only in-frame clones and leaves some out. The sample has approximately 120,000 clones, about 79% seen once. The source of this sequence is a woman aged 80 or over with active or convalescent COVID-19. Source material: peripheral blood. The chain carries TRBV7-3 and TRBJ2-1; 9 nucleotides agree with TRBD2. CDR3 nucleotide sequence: TGTGCCAGCAGTCCGGGGAGCCTAGCGGGATACAATGAGCAGTTCTTC. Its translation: CASSPGSLAGYNEQFF.